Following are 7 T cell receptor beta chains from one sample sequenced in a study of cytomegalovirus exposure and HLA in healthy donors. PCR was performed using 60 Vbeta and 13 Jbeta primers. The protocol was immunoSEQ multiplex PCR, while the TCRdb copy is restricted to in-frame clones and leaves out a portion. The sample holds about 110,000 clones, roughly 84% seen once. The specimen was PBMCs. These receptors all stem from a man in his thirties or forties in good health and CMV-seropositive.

The CDR3 DNA is TGTGCCAGCAGCGACCGACTAGCGGGGGGGCCGGCCAAAAACATTCAGTACTTC. Its translation is CASSDRLAGGPAKNIQYF. This rearrangement joins TRBV5-6 to TRBJ2-4; 14 bases line up with TRBD2. The J segment lost 1 base and the V segment lost 4 bases, leaving 7 bases of the junction unmatched. Germline CDR1 SGHDT, CDR2 YYEEEE. The CDR3 covers 18 residues.

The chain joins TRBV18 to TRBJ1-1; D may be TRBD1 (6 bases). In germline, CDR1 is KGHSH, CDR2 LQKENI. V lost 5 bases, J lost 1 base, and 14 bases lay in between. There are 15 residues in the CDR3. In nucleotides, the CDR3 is TGTGCCAGCTCAAGGGGGGGAGGGGCGAACACTGAAGCTTTCTTT. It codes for CASSRGGGANTEAFF.

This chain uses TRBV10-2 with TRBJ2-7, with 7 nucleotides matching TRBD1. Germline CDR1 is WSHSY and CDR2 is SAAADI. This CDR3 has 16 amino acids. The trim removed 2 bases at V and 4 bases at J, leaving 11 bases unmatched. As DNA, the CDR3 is TGCGCCAGCAGTGAGGGCTTCGCAGGGGGATTGTACGAGCAGTACTTC. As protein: CASSEGFAGGLYEQYF.

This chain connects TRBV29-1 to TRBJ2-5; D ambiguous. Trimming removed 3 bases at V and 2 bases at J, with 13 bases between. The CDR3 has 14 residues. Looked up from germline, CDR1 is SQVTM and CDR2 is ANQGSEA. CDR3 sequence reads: CSVDSESFQETQYF. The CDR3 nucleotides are TGCAGCGTTGATTCGGAGTCCTTTCAAGAGACCCAGTACTTC.

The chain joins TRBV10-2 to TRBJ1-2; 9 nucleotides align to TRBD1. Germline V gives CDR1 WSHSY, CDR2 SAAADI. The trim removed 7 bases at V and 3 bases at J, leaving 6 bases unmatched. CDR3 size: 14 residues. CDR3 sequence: CASMGTGRDYGYTF. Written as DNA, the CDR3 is TGCGCCAGCATGGGGACAGGGAGGGACTATGGCTACACCTTC.

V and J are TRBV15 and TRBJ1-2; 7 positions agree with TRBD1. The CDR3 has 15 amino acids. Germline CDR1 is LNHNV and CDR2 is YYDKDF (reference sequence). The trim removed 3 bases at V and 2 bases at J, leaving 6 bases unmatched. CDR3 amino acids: CATSSPGQPNYGYTF. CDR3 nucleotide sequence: TGTGCCACCAGCAGTCCGGGACAGCCCAACTATGGCTACACCTTC.

CDR3 loop: CSVGPLHQGDTQYF. In nucleotides, the CDR3 is TGCAGCGTTGGGCCCCTCCACCAGGGAGATACGCAGTATTTT. This chain uses TRBV29-1 with TRBJ2-3; D possibly corresponds to TRBD1 (5 bases). The CDR3 is made up of 14 amino acids. The germline V gene encodes CDR1 SQVTM and CDR2 ANQGSEA. Trimming shortened V by 4 bases and J by 5 bases, and 16 bases separated the two germline ends.